Each of the 8 T cell receptor beta chains below was sequenced from the same sample in a study of OX40 agonist ivuxolimab in advanced cancers. Libraries were prepared by immunoSEQ multiplex PCR; TCRdb keeps only in-frame clonotypes and omits some of them. The table shows some 84,000 clones, with approximately 90% occurring only once. The input for sequencing was CD4+ or CD8+ T cells sorted from blood, taken in a trial of the OX40 agonist ivuxolimab. These receptors were obtained from an adult with an advanced solid tumor such as melanoma, head and neck, liver or kidney cancer.

The J gene is TRBJ1-3, the V gene TRBV9; a possible D gene is TRBD1 (6 bases). CDR3 size: 19 residues. Germline V gene sequence: CDR1 SGDLS, CDR2 YYNGEE. V dropped 3 bases and J dropped 0 bases, with 22 bases sitting between them. CDR3 in amino acids: CASSGTDSSRGGSGNTIYF. CDR3 coding DNA: TGTGCCAGCAGCGGTACGGACAGCTCGAGGGGAGGCTCTGGAAACACCATATATTTT.

The V call is TRBV9, the J call TRBJ2-2; D perhaps matches TRBD1 (6 bases). The CDR3 has 15 residues. Trimming removed 4 bases from V and 7 bases from J, with 17 bases in between. CDR1 and CDR2 (germline): SGDLS, YYNGEE. The CDR3 loop is CASSYRGGTGGELFF. The CDR3 bases are TGTGCCAGCAGCTATCGAGGGGGAACGGGCGGGGAGCTGTTTTTT.

This chain connects TRBV25-1 to TRBJ2-3; 8 bases align to TRBD1. CDR3 length equals 17 residues. Trimming took 2 bases from V and 0 from J; bases not matched to a gene: 7. Germline lookup yields CDR1 MGHDK and CDR2 SYGVNS. Here the CDR3 reads CASSEVRRGLSTDTQYF. The CDR3 DNA reads TGTGCCAGCAGTGAAGTTCGCAGGGGGCTCAGCACAGATACGCAGTATTTT.

The chain employs TRBV5-1 and TRBJ1-1; 7 nucleotides agree with TRBD1. CDR3 length: 14 amino acids. The J segment lost 3 bases and the V segment lost 5 bases, leaving 7 bases of the junction unmatched. The V gene's germline CDR1 is SGHRS and CDR2 YFSETQ. In nucleotides, the CDR3 is TGCGCCAGCAGATTAGGGGGCTCGGACACTGAAGCTTTCTTT. Its translation is CASRLGGSDTEAFF. The whole variable domain, remainder taken from reference TRBV5-1 and TRBJ1-1, is KAGVTQTPRYLIKTRGQQVTLSCSPISGHRSVSWYQQTPGQGLQFLFEYFSETQRNKGNFPGRFSGRQFSNSRSEMNVSTLELGDSALYLCASRLGGSDTEAFFGQGTRLTVV.

V is TRBV19 and J is TRBJ2-7, with unresolved D. CDR1 is LNHDA and CDR2 is SQIVND in the germline V gene (reference sequence). V was cut by 1 base and J by 3 bases, with 10 bases left in between. This CDR3 comprises 14 residues. The DNA of the CDR3 is TGTGCCAGTAGTATAGGGGTTGTTAACTACGAGCAGTACTTC. Translation: CASSIGVVNYEQYF.

This clone was seen only once. CDR3 residues: CASSQAGGPDEQFF. The DNA of the CDR3 is TGTGCCAGCAGCCAAGCGGGGGGGCCGGATGAGCAGTTCTTC. The chain joins TRBV14 to TRBJ2-1, with 8 bases aligning to TRBD2. The CDR3 covers 14 residues. Germline assignment: CDR1 SGHDN and CDR2 FVKESK. With 1 base clipped from V and 8 bases from J, the junction kept 4 bases outside the gene matches.

CDR3 region: CASSLGGQGKGDEQFF. In DNA, the CDR3 is TGTGCCAGCAGCTTGGGGGGACAGGGGAAAGGAGATGAGCAGTTCTTC. This chain connects TRBV5-6 to TRBJ2-1, with TRBD1 matching over 10 bases. Trimming cost V 0 bases and J 8 bases; bases outside gene matches: 8. This CDR3 has 16 residues. Germline V gene sequence: CDR1 SGHDT, CDR2 YYEEEE.

The chain recombines TRBV5-1 with TRBJ2-1; 10 bases align to TRBD2. This CDR3 contains 15 residues. Germline V gives CDR1 SGHRS, CDR2 YFSETQ. V gave up 2 bases and J gave up 4 bases; unmatched junction bases: 3. The chain's CDR3 is CASSLSSGGYNEQFF. The CDR3 DNA follows: TGCGCCAGCAGCTTATCTAGCGGGGGATACAATGAGCAGTTCTTC.